These 30 T cell receptor beta chains came from one sample sequenced in a study of T cells in Graves' hyperthyroidism and ophthalmopathy. RNA transcripts served as the template for amplifying TCR beta CDR3 regions. Using the HTBI primer set, a first-round RT-PCR was run on the TCR CDR3. TCRdb reanalysed the multiplex PCR reads using MiXCR and keeps one entry per CDR3 protein. The sample holds fewer than 750,000 distinct CDR3 sequences, 46% seen once. Sequencing used peripheral blood or thyroid tissue (not recorded which). All receptors come from a young woman with Graves' hyperthyroidism.

The chain links TRBV4-2 to TRBJ2-7; 11 bases are shared with TRBD2. This CDR3 contains 18 residues. CDR1 and CDR2 (germline): LGHNA, YNFKEQ. The V segment lost 1 base and the J segment 3 bases; nucleotides outside the gene matches: 11. DNA of the CDR3: TGTGCCAGCAGCCAAGGCCTAGCGGGAGGTATGGTAGACTACGAGCAGTACTTC. This gives the protein CASSQGLAGGMVDYEQYF.

This clonotype was seen just once. The genes are TRBV2 and TRBJ2-7; a possible D gene is TRBD2 (6 bases). V lost 7 bases, J lost 6 bases, and 13 bases lay in between. This CDR3 contains 12 residues. Per the germline V gene, CDR1 is SNHLY and CDR2 is FYNNEI. For the CDR3, the DNA is TGTGCCAGCAAGGTAGCGGAGTCCGAGCAGTACTTC. Translation gives CASKVAESEQYF. The full variable domain, rest sourced from reference TRBV2 and TRBJ2-7, is EPEVTQTPSHQVTQMGQEVILRCVPISNHLYFYWYRQILGQKVEFLVSFYNNEISEKSEIFDDQFSVERPDGSNFTLKIRSTKLEDSAMYFCASKVAESEQYFGPGTRLTVT.

The chain carries TRBV25-1 and TRBJ1-3; D is uncertain. The CDR3 has 10 amino acids. Germline loops: CDR1 MGHDK, CDR2 SYGVNS. The germline V and J ends were trimmed by 11 bases and 3 bases, with 5 bases remaining between them. CDR3 region: CARGGNTIYF. The CDR3 region has the DNA TGTGCCCGCGGTGGAAACACCATATATTTT. The whole variable domain, filled in from reference TRBV25-1 and TRBJ1-3, reads EADIYQTPRYLVIGTGKKITLECSQTMGHDKMYWYQQDPGMELHLIHYSYGVNSTEKGDLSSESTVSRIRTEHFPLTLESARPSHTSQYLCARGGNTIYFGEGSWLTVV.

The CDR3 sequence: CSVEDRQSGANVLTF. In nucleotides, the CDR3 is TGCAGCGTTGAAGATCGGCAGTCTGGGGCCAACGTCCTGACTTTC. The chain is built from TRBV29-1 and TRBJ2-6; D not resolved. The germline V gene encodes CDR1 SQVTM and CDR2 ANQGSEA. The CDR3 runs 15 residues. Trimming removed 0 bases from V and 1 base from J, with 7 bases in between. The full variable domain, rest sourced from reference TRBV29-1 and TRBJ2-6, is SAVISQKPSRDICQRGTSLTIQCQVDSQVTMMFWYRQQPGQSLTLIATANQGSEATYESGFVIDKFPISRPNLTFSTLTVSNMSPEDSSIYLCSVEDRQSGANVLTFGAGSRLTVL.

For this clonotype: A much larger clonotype is one base distant, so this may be a read error. J is TRBJ2-2 and V is TRBV7-9; 7 bases line up with TRBD2. CDR3 size: 14 residues. CDR1 is SEHNR and CDR2 is FQNEAQ in the germline V gene (reference sequence). CDR3 in amino acids: CAHVRREYSGKLFF. The CDR3 DNA is TGTGCCCACGTTAGGCGGGAGTATTCCGGGAAGCTGTTTTTT.

The chain carries TRBV15 and TRBJ1-1; weak D call: TRBD1 (5 bases). V shed 1 base and J shed 3 bases, with 21 bases lying between them. CDR1 and CDR2 (germline): LNHNV, YYDKDF (reference sequence). CDR3 length: 18 amino acids. The CDR3 is CATSRGAGRLFGHTEAFF. In DNA, the CDR3 is TGTGCCACCAGCAGAGGGGCAGGGCGACTTTTTGGACACACTGAAGCTTTCTTT.

Of note for this clonotype: A clone one base away is much larger, so this may be a read error. The conserved phenylalanine or tryptophan normally closing the CDR3 is absent here, so this likely arose from a read error. This chain links TRBV4-1 with TRBJ2-5, with TRBD2 matching over 8 bases. This CDR3 comprises 17 residues. Germline V gene lookup returns CDR1 MGHRA and CDR2 YSYEKL. The ends lost 1 base at V and 2 bases at J; junction bases unmatched: 9. The CDR3 loop is CASSQGGLVVLQETQYL. The CDR3 nucleotides are TGCGCCAGCAGCCAAGGGGGACTAGTAGTCCTTCAAGAGACCCAGTACCTC.

The chain is built from TRBV3-1 and TRBJ2-7, with TRBD2 identical over 11 bases. The CDR3 spans 19 residues. Germline CDR1 is LGHDT and CDR2 is YNNKEL (reference sequence). Trimming cost V 4 bases and J 2 bases; bases outside gene matches: 16. DNA for the CDR3: TGTGCCAGCAGCCGCCGGTTAACTAGCGGGAGCCTAACCCCCTACGAGCAGTACTTC. Translation: CASSRRLTSGSLTPYEQYF.

This clonotype was seen at least ten times. V and J are TRBV15 and TRBJ2-2, with TRBD2 matching 11 bases. The CDR3 extends over 16 amino acids. Trimming cost V 5 bases and J 4 bases; bases outside gene matches: 6. CDR1 LNHNV and CDR2 YYDKDF come from the germline V gene (reference sequence). CDR3 sequence: CATSPTSGSSTGELFF. DNA for the CDR3: TGTGCCACCAGCCCCACTAGCGGGAGTAGCACCGGGGAGCTGTTTTTT. The full variable domain, rest sourced from reference TRBV15 and TRBJ2-2, is DAMVIQNPRYQVTQFGKPVTLSCSQTLNHNVMYWYQQKSSQAPKLLFHYYDKDFNNEADTPDNFQSRRPNTSFCFLDIRSPGLGDTAMYLCATSPTSGSSTGELFFGEGSRLTVL.

This clonotype has a count of ten or more. The V gene is TRBV7-2, the J gene TRBJ2-5; maybe TRBD1 (6 bases). Per the germline V gene, CDR1 is SGHTA and CDR2 is FQGNSA. The CDR3 has 13 residues. Trimming shortened V by 5 bases and J by 3 bases, and 10 bases separated the two germline ends. The chain's CDR3 is CASSIGQKETQYF. CDR3 DNA sequence: TGTGCCAGCAGCATAGGACAGAAAGAGACCCAGTACTTC. The full variable domain, in which reference TRBV7-2 and TRBJ2-5 provide the parts outside the CDR3, is GAGVSQSPSNKVTEKGKDVELRCDPISGHTALYWYRQSLGQGLEFLIYFQGNSAPDKSGLPSDRFSAERTGGSVSTLTIQRTQQEDSAVYLCASSIGQKETQYFGPGTRLLVL.

This clonotype was counted once. This CDR3 fails to terminate in the conserved phenylalanine or tryptophan, so it likely reflects a read error. The CDR3 here is CSASGHLDYGYTS. CDR3 nucleotide sequence: TGCAGTGCCTCGGGACATCTGGACTATGGCTACACCTCC. The rearrangement uses TRBV20-1 and TRBJ1-2, with D possibly being TRBD1 (6 bases). This CDR3 is 13 amino acids long. Germline lookup yields CDR1 DFQATT and CDR2 SNEGSKA (reference sequence). The V end was cut by 6 bases, the J end by 3 bases, with 14 bases between.

The chain combines TRBV20-1 with TRBJ1-4; D not certain. The CDR3 extends over 14 amino acids. Trimming removed 7 bases at V and 5 bases at J, with 17 bases between. Germline CDR1 DFQATT, CDR2 SNEGSKA (reference sequence). The CDR3 sequence is CSVPTSSYNEKLFF. The CDR3 DNA sequence: TGCAGTGTACCGACCAGCTCCTACAATGAAAAACTGTTTTTT.

This clonotype showed up many times. This chain joins TRBV20-1 and TRBJ2-5; no firm D call. CDR3 size: 12 residues. Trimming left V 4 bases short and J 5 bases short, with 11 bases between. Germline CDR1 DFQATT, CDR2 SNEGSKA (reference sequence). CDR3 loop: CSANSPGETQYF. DNA for the CDR3: TGCAGTGCTAACTCCCCCGGGGAGACCCAGTACTTC.

The gene calls are TRBV20-1 and TRBJ2-6, with D unresolved. The CDR3 spans 15 residues. Looked up from germline, CDR1 is DFQATT and CDR2 is SNEGSKA (reference sequence). Trimming stripped 5 bases from V and 4 bases from J, with 15 bases between. This CDR3 is CSAGDHLTGANVLTF. Written as DNA, the CDR3 is TGCAGTGCTGGTGACCATCTAACCGGGGCCAACGTCCTGACTTTC.

The chain recombines TRBV20-1 with TRBJ1-6; TRBD1 might be the D (6 bases). Germline V lookup: CDR1 DFQATT, CDR2 SNEGSKA (reference sequence). The germline V and J ends were trimmed by 6 bases and 8 bases, with 17 bases remaining between them. The CDR3 length is 14 residues. CDR3 bases: TGCAGTGCGAACAGGGAGGGACTGCATTCACCCCTCCACTTT. It specifies CSANREGLHSPLHF.

The chain employs TRBV7-9 and TRBJ2-5; unclear D gene. V gave up 6 bases and J gave up 11 bases, with 10 bases separating them. Germline V lookup: CDR1 SEHNR, CDR2 FQNEAQ (reference sequence). The CDR3 runs 10 residues. The DNA of the CDR3 is TGTGCCAGCAGACCTCAGGCACAGTACTTC. This gives the protein CASRPQAQYF.

On this clonotype itself: Since a much larger clone is just one base distant, this may be a read error. The rearrangement joins TRBV7-6 to TRBJ2-5; 9 bases align to TRBD2. The CDR3 runs to 17 residues. CDR1 is SGHVS and CDR2 is FNYEAQ in the germline V gene. As DNA, the CDR3 is TGTGCCGGCAGCACCGGCGCTAGCGGGAACCCCCCGGGGACCCAGTACTTC. Translating gives CAGSTGASGNPPGTQYF.

The gene calls are TRBV2 and TRBJ2-5; either TRBD1 or TRBD2 may supply D (5 bases each). V shed 6 bases and J shed 4 bases, with 18 bases lying between them. This CDR3 comprises 15 residues. Germline values: CDR1 SNHLY, CDR2 FYNNEI. The CDR3 reads CASSESLAGRETQYF. In DNA, the CDR3 is TGTGCCAGCAGCGAATCCCTGGCAGGGAGAGAGACCCAGTACTTC.

For this clonotype: Sequence at one end of the junction differs from germline and may be a read error. The chain recombines TRBV2 with TRBJ2-7; the D gene is possibly TRBD2 (6 bases). This CDR3 has 14 residues. Germline-derived CDR1 and CDR2 are SNHLY and FYNNEI. As DNA, the CDR3 is TGTGCCAACAGTCCCAGACTAGGCACCTACGAGCAGTACTTC. Its protein product is CANSPRLGTYEQYF.

This clonotype was detected many times. The chain joins TRBV4-3 to TRBJ2-6; TRBD2 agrees at 11 bases. The V gene end was trimmed by 1 base and the J gene end by 0 bases; junction bases not matched to a gene: 11. CDR3 size: 21 residues. Germline assignment: CDR1 LGHNA and CDR2 YSLEER. CDR3 amino acids: CASSQAAFRLAGTSGANVLTF. The CDR3 DNA follows: TGCGCCAGCAGCCAAGCCGCCTTTCGACTAGCGGGAACCTCTGGGGCCAACGTCCTGACTTTC.

In DNA, the CDR3 is TGCAGTGCTAGAGACGTTCGAGGGGTTGAAGAAAAACTGTTTTTT. It specifies CSARDVRGVEEKLFF. The J gene is TRBJ1-4, the V gene TRBV20-1, with D perhaps matching TRBD1 (5 bases). The CDR3 loop spans 15 amino acids. Germline lookup yields CDR1 DFQATT and CDR2 SNEGSKA (reference sequence). V lost 0 bases to trimming and J lost 8 bases, with 16 bases between them.

The sample holds many counts of this clonotype. This chain uses TRBV4-2 with TRBJ2-7, with TRBD2 as a possible D gene (6 bases). Trimming stripped 1 base from V and 3 bases from J, with 19 bases between. The CDR3 covers 17 residues. Germline assignment: CDR1 LGHNA and CDR2 YNFKEQ. The CDR3 is CASSQGGSAGSNYEQYF. The CDR3 DNA follows: TGTGCCAGCAGCCAAGGGGGTTCGGCGGGATCCAACTACGAGCAGTACTTC.

The table lists this clonotype with many counts. The genes are TRBV4-1 and TRBJ1-5; D is unclear. The CDR3 is made up of 13 amino acids. Germline V lookup: CDR1 MGHRA, CDR2 YSYEKL. The V end lost 3 bases, the J end lost 15 bases, and 18 bases lay between the germline ends. This CDR3 is CASSQFIGGPGHF. The CDR3 DNA reads as TGCGCCAGCAGCCAGTTCATCGGCGGGCCCGGGCATTTT.

V usage is TRBV15 and J usage is TRBJ1-2; D possibly corresponds to TRBD1 (5 bases). The CDR3 extends over 13 amino acids. V shed 0 bases and J shed 5 bases, with 7 bases lying between them. The germline CDR1 and CDR2 sequences are LNHNV and YYDKDF (reference sequence). In DNA form, the CDR3 reads TGTGCCACCAGCAGAGAGGGGCGGTATGGCTACACCTTC. Protein sequence: CATSREGRYGYTF.

The chain is built from TRBV20-1 and TRBJ2-2; TRBD1 matches at 9 bases. The CDR3 consists of 14 residues. Germline V gene sequence: CDR1 DFQATT, CDR2 SNEGSKA (reference sequence). V gave up 5 bases and J gave up 6 bases; unmatched junction bases: 7. CDR3: CSAHDRGTAGELFF. CDR3 DNA sequence: TGCAGTGCTCATGACAGGGGGACCGCCGGGGAGCTGTTTTTT.

This chain joins TRBV29-1 and TRBJ1-2, with 9 bases that match TRBD1. In germline, CDR1 is SQVTM, CDR2 ANQGSEA. The V and J ends lost 6 bases and 8 bases, in that order; junction bases with no gene match: 7. CDR3 length equals 12 residues. CDR3 coding DNA: TGCAGCGTCCGACAGGGGGGGTTCGGCTACACCTTC. Translation: CSVRQGGFGYTF.

This clonotype was counted at least ten times. This sequence joins TRBV4-1 and TRBJ1-2, with D possibly being TRBD1 (6 bases). The CDR3 has 14 residues. V lost 1 base and J 5 bases, leaving 11 bases between the germline ends. Germline V gene lookup returns CDR1 MGHRA and CDR2 YSYEKL. CDR3 amino acids: CASSQVAGDYGYTF. The DNA of the CDR3 is TGCGCCAGCAGCCAAGTGGCAGGGGATTATGGCTACACCTTC.

This clonotype was counted ten times or more. CDR3 in DNA: TGTGCCATCAGTGAACCGGACACTGAAGCTTTCTTT. It translates to CAISEPDTEAFF. The V and J genes are TRBV10-3 and TRBJ1-1; D is uncertain. The CDR3 spans 12 residues. V was trimmed by 3 bases and J by 3 bases, leaving 5 bases between them. In germline, CDR1 is ENHRY, CDR2 SYGVKD.

This clonotype was detected many times. The chain combines TRBV13 with TRBJ2-7; the match to TRBD1 covers 8 bases. Trimming took 0 bases from V and 5 from J; bases not matched to a gene: 9. The CDR3 consists of 16 residues. Germline assignment: CDR1 PRHDT and CDR2 FYEKMQ (reference sequence). CDR3 nucleotides: TGTGCCAGCAGCTTAGGATCTCGGACAGGGAGCAACGAGCAGTACTTC. Protein: CASSLGSRTGSNEQYF. Complete variable domain (other parts from reference TRBV13 and TRBJ2-7): AAGVIQSPRHLIKEKRETATLKCYPIPRHDTVYWYQQGPGQDPQFLISFYEKMQSDKGSIPDRFSAQQFSDYHSELNMSSLELGDSALYFCASSLGSRTGSNEQYFGPGTRLTVT.

This clonotype was observed many times. The V and J genes are TRBV2 and TRBJ2-5, with D perhaps TRBD1 (6 bases). The CDR3 sequence is 15 residues long. CDR1 and CDR2 (germline): SNHLY, FYNNEI. V lost 5 bases and J lost 1, with 14 bases in between. CDR3 sequence reads: CASSYGQSPQETQYF. CDR3 sequence (DNA): TGTGCCAGCAGTTATGGACAGTCCCCCCAAGAGACCCAGTACTTC.